These 10 T cell receptor beta chains were all obtained from the same sample, sequenced in a study of blood T cell repertoires in COVID-19 (dated by TCRdb to between 2020 and 2021). The library was built by means of the immunoSEQ multiplex PCR assay. The table comes from immuneACCESS by way of TCRdb, which keeps in-frame sequences with V and J called. Part of the clones is missing from these tables; in studies checked, under half for an unresolved V gene and the rest for unknown reasons. For this sample there are 320,000 or so clones; 75% to 90% appear just once. The ten largest clones take up 1.5% to 2% of the sample. The sequenced sample consisted of PBMCs or T cells enriched from blood (not recorded which). The receptors derive from a young woman who had been exposed to COVID-19.

The chain has TRBV3-1 (or the pseudogene TRBV3-2) and TRBJ1-3; 7 bases are shared with TRBD1. There are 19 residues in the CDR3. Germline-derived CDR1 and CDR2 are LGHDT and YNNKEL (reference sequence). V was clipped by 3 bases and J by 0 bases; unmatched bases: 14. CDR3 nucleotides: TGTGCCAGCAGCCACCTATACCTAACAGGGGAAGACTCTGGAAACACCATATATTTT. As protein: CASSHLYLTGEDSGNTIYF.

The V and J genes are TRBV5-1 and TRBJ2-5; 10 bases match TRBD1. Losses at the gene ends were 6 bases for V and 5 bases for J; bases not matched to a gene: 10. The CDR3 runs to 15 residues. Germline V CDR1 and CDR2: SGHRS, YFSETQ. The CDR3 is CASNRDRGKGETQYF. As DNA, the CDR3 is TGCGCCAGCAACCGGGACAGGGGAAAAGGGGAGACCCAGTACTTC.

The V call is TRBV7-9, the J call TRBJ1-1, with a weak D call TRBD1 (6 bases). CDR1 is SEHNR and CDR2 is FQNEAQ in the germline V gene (reference sequence). The CDR3 length is 13 residues. V lost 5 bases and J lost 6, with 13 bases in between. CDR3 protein: CASSDDGTPEAFF. DNA of the CDR3: TGTGCCAGCAGCGACGATGGGACACCTGAAGCTTTCTTT.

This clone turned up a few times. This sequence joins TRBV28 and TRBJ2-7; D might be TRBD1 (6 bases). V was clipped by 1 base and J by 0 bases, with 19 bases between them. CDR1 MDHEN and CDR2 SYDVKM come from the germline V gene. The CDR3 has 18 residues. CDR3 residues: CASSLSPIDRPSSYEQYF. CDR3 DNA sequence: TGTGCCAGCAGTTTATCCCCCATCGACAGGCCGAGCTCCTACGAGCAGTACTTC. Full variable domain (outside the CDR3, taken from reference TRBV28 and TRBJ2-7): DVKVTQSSRYLVKRTGEKVFLECVQDMDHENMFWYRQDPGLGLRLIYFSYDVKMKEKGDIPEGYSVSREKKERFSLILESASTNQTSMYLCASSLSPIDRPSSYEQYFGPGTRLTVT.

DNA of the CDR3: TGTGCCTGGACGGGAGCGAACACCGGGGAGCTGTTTTTT. Translating it yields CAWTGANTGELFF. The chain uses TRBV30 and TRBJ2-2; perhaps TRBD2 as D (6 bases). Trimming took off 4 bases at V and 0 bases at J, with 6 bases between the two ends. This CDR3 spans 13 amino acids. The germline CDR1 and CDR2 sequences are GTSNPN and SVGIG (reference sequence).

The genes are TRBV16 and TRBJ1-1; D gene unclear. The V end was cut by 1 base, the J end by 10 bases, with 7 bases between. The CDR3 consists of 11 residues. Germline V gene lookup returns CDR1 KGHSY and CDR2 FQNENV. CDR3 amino acids: CASSQFERAFF. CDR3 coding DNA: TGTGCCAGCAGCCAATTTGAGAGAGCTTTCTTT.

The rearrangement links TRBV20-1 to TRBJ2-7, with D perhaps TRBD1 (6 bases). The ends were cut back, 3 bases at V and 3 bases at J, with 15 bases in the middle. Germline V gene lookup returns CDR1 DFQATT and CDR2 SNEGSKA (reference sequence). CDR3 length equals 14 residues. CDR3 loop: CSASAMQGSYEQYF. The CDR3 nucleotides read TGCAGTGCTAGTGCAATGCAGGGGAGCTACGAGCAGTACTTC.

The J gene is TRBJ1-5, the V gene TRBV28, with TRBD1 identical over 7 bases. Trimming at V came to 5 bases and at J to 4 bases, leaving 11 bases not matched to a gene. This CDR3 has 16 residues. Looked up from germline, CDR1 is MDHEN and CDR2 is SYDVKM. For the CDR3, the DNA is TGTGCCAGCAGTGGTAGTATGGGACAGATAAATCAGCCCCAGCATTTT. As protein: CASSGSMGQINQPQHF.

V is TRBV21-1 and J is TRBJ1-4; TRBD1, the table's D call, was not compared with the DNA. TRBV21-1 is termed a pseudogene. The CDR3 sequence is 17 residues long. CDR3 DNA: TGTGCCAGCAGCAAATCGGCAGGGTCGGGAACTAATGAAAAACTGTTTTTT. Its translation is CASSKSAGSGTNEKLFF.

The chain combines TRBV18 with TRBJ2-5; D possibly corresponds to TRBD2 (5 bases). The CDR3 sequence is 14 residues long. CDR1 is KGHSH and CDR2 is LQKENI in the germline V gene. V lost 2 bases and J lost 2, with 9 bases in between. The CDR3 spells CASSPGAGQETQYF. CDR3 sequence (DNA): TGTGCCAGCTCACCAGGCGCGGGTCAAGAGACCCAGTACTTC.